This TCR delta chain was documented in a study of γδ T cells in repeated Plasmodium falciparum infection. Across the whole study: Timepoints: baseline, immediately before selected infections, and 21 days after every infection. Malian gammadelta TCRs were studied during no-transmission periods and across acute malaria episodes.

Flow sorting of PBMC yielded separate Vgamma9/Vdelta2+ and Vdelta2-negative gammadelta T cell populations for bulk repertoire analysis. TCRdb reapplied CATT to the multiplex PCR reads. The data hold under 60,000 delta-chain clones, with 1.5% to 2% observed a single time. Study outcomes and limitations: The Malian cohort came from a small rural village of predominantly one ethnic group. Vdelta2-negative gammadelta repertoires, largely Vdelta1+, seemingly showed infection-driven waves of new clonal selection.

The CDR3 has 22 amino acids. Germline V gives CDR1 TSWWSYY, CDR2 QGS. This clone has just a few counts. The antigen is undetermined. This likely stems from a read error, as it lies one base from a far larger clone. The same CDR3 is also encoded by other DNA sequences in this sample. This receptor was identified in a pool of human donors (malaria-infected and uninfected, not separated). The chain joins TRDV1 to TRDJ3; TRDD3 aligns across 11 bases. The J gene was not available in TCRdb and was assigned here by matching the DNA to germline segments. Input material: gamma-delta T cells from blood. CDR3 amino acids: CALGEREYWGISSSWDTRQMFF. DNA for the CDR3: TGTGCCCTTGGGGAACGGGAGTACTGGGGGATAAGTAGCTCCTGGGACACCCGACAGATGTTTTTC.